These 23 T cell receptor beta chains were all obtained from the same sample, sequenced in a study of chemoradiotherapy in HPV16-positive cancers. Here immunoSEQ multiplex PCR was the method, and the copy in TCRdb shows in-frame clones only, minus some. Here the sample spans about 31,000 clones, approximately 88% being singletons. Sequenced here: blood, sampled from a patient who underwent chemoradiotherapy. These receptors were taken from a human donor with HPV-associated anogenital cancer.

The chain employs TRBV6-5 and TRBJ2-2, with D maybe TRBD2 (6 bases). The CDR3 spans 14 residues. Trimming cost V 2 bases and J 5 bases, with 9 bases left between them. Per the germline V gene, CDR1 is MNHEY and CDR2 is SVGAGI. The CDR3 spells CASSYRDWTGELFF. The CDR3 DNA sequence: TGTGCCAGCAGTTACCGGGACTGGACCGGGGAGCTGTTTTTT.

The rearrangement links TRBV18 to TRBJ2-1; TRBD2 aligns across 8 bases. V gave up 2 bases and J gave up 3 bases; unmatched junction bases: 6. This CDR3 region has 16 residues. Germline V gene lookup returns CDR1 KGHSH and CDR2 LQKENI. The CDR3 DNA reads TGTGCCAGCTCACCATTCGTCGGGGGGGACTACAATGAGCAGTTCTTC. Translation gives CASSPFVGGDYNEQFF.

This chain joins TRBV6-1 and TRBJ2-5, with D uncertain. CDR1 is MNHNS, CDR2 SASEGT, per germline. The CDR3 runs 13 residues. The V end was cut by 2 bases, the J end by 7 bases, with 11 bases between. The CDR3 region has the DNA TGTGCCAGCAGTGAACTTTACTCATCGACCCAGTACTTC. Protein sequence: CASSELYSSTQYF.

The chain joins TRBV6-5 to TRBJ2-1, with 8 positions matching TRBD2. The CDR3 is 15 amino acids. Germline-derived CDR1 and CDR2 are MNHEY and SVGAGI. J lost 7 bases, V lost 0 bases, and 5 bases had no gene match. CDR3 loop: CASSYSLGGGNEQFF. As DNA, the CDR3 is TGTGCCAGCAGTTACTCCCTCGGCGGGGGGAATGAGCAGTTCTTC.

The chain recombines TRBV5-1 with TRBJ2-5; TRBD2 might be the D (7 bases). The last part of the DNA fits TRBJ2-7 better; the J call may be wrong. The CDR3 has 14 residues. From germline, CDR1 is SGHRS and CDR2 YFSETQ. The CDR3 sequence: CASSLVGGLDEQYF. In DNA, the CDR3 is TGCGCCAGCAGCTTGGTCGGGGGGCTCGACGAGCAGTACTTC.

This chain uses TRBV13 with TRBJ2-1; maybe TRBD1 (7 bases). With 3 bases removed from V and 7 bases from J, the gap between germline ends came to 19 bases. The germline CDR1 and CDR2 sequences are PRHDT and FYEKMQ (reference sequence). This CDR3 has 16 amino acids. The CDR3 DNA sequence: TGTGCCAGCAGCTTTAATAGGGCAGGGGGGTGGAATGAGCAGTTCTTC. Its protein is CASSFNRAGGWNEQFF.

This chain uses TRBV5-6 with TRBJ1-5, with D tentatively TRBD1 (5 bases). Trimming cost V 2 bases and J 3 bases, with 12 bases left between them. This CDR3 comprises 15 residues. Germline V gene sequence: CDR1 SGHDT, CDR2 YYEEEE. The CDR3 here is CASSFSGGINQPQHF. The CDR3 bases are TGTGCCAGCAGCTTTTCTGGGGGGATCAATCAGCCCCAGCATTTT.

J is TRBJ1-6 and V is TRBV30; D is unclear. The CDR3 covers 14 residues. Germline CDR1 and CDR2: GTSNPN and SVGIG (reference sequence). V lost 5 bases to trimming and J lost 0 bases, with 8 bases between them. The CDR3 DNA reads TGTGCCTGGGCGATGAGCTCCTATAATTCACCCCTCCACTTT. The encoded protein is CAWAMSSYNSPLHF. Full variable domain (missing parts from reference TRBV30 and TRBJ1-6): SQTIHQWPATLVQPVGSPLSLECTVEGTSNPNLYWYRQAAGRGLQLLFYSVGIGQISSEVPQNLSASRPQDRQFILSSKKLLLSDSGFYLCAWAMSSYNSPLHFGNGTRLTVT.

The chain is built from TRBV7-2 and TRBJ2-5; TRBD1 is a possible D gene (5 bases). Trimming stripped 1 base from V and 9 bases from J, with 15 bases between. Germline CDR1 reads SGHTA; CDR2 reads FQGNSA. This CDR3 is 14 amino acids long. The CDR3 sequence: CASSLGQFENPQYF. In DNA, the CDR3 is TGTGCCAGCAGCTTAGGACAGTTCGAGAACCCCCAGTACTTC. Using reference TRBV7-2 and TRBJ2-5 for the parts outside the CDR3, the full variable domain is GAGVSQSPSNKVTEKGKDVELRCDPISGHTALYWYRQSLGQGLEFLIYFQGNSAPDKSGLPSDRFSAERTGGSVSTLTIQRTQQEDSAVYLCASSLGQFENPQYFGPGTRLLVL.

The CDR3 DNA reads TGTGCCAGTAGTACAGGGGTCACCGGGGAGCTGTTTTTT. Its translation is CASSTGVTGELFF. The chain carries TRBV19 and TRBJ2-2; D perhaps matches TRBD1 (6 bases). This CDR3 spans 13 amino acids. In germline, CDR1 is LNHDA, CDR2 SQIVND (reference sequence). V dropped 4 bases and J dropped 4 bases, with 7 bases sitting between them.

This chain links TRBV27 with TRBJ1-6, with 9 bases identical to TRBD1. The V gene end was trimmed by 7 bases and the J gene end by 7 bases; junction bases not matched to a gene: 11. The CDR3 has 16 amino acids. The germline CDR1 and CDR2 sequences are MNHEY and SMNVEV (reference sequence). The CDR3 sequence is CASKVLGTGKNSPLHF. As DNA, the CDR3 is TGTGCCAGCAAAGTTTTGGGGACAGGGAAAAATTCACCCCTCCACTTT.

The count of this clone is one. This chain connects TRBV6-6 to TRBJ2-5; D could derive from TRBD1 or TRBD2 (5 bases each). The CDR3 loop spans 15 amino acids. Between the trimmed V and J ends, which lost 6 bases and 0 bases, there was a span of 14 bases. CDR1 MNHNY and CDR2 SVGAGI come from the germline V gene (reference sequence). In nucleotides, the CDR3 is TGTGCCAGCAGCCCAGGGAGCTTTGACCAAGAGACCCAGTACTTC. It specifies CASSPGSFDQETQYF.

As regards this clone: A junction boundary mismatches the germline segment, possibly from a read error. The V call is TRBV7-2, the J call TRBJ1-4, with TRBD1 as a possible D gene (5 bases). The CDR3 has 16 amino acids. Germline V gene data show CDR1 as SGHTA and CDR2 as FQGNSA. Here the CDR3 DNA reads TGTGCCAGCAGCTTCGGGGCGATAGGCACTAACGAAAAACTGTTTTTT. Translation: CASSFGAIGTNEKLFF. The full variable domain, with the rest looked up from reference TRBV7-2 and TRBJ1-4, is GAGVSQSPSNKVTEKGKDVELRCDPISGHTALYWYRQSLGQGLEFLIYFQGNSAPDKSGLPSDRFSAERTGGSVSTLTIQRTQQEDSAVYLCASSFGAIGTNEKLFFGSGTQLSVL.

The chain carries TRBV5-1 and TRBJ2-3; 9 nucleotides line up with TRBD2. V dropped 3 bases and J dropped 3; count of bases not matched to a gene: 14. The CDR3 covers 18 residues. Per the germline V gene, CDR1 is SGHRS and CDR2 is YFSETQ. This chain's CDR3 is CASSSLRGGARGTDTQYF. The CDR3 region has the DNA TGCGCCAGCAGCTCCCTACGCGGGGGGGCCAGGGGTACAGATACGCAGTATTTT.

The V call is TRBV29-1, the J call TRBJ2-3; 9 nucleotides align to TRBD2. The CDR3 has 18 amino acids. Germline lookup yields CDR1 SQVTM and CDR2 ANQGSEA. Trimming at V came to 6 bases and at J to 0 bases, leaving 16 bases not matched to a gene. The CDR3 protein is CSVCRQGGGALSTDTQYF. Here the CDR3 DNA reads TGCAGCGTGTGCCGGCAAGGCGGGGGGGCCCTTAGCACAGATACGCAGTATTTT.

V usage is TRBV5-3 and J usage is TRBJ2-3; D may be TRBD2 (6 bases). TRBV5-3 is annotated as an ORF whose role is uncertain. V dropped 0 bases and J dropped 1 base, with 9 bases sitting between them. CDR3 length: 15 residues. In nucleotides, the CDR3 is TGTGCCAGAAGCTTGGATACTAGCCGCACAGATACGCAGTATTTT. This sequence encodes CARSLDTSRTDTQYF.

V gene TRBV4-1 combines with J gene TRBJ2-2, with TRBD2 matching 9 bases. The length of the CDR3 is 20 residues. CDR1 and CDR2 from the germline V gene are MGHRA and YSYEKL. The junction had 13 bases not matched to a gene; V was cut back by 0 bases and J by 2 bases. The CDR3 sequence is CASSQDPGEAGGSNTGELFF. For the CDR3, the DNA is TGCGCCAGCAGCCAAGATCCTGGGGAAGCGGGGGGCTCCAACACCGGGGAGCTGTTTTTT.

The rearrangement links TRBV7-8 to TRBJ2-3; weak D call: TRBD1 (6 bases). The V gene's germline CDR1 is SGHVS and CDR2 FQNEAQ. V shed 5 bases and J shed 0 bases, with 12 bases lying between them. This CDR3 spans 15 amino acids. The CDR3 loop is CASSQNRASTDTQYF. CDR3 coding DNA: TGTGCCAGCAGCCAGAACAGGGCTAGCACAGATACGCAGTATTTT. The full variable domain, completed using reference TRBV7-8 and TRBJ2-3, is GAGVSQSPRYKVAKRGQDVALRCDPISGHVSLFWYQQALGQGPEFLTYFQNEAQLDKSGLPSDRFFAERPEGSVSTLKIQRTQQEDSAVYLCASSQNRASTDTQYFGPGTRLTVL.

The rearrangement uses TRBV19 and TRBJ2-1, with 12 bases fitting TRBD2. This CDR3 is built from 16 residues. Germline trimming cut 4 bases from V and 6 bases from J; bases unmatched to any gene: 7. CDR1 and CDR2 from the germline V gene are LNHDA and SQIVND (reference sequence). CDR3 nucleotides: TGTGCCAGTAGTAGGACTAGCGGGGCCCTCATCAATGAGCAGTTCTTC. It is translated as CASSRTSGALINEQFF.

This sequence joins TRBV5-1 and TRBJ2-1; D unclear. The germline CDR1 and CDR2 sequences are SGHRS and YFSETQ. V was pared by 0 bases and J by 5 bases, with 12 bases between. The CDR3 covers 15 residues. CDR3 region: CASSLVVLEDNEQFF. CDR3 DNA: TGCGCCAGCAGCTTGGTGGTCCTAGAAGACAATGAGCAGTTCTTC.

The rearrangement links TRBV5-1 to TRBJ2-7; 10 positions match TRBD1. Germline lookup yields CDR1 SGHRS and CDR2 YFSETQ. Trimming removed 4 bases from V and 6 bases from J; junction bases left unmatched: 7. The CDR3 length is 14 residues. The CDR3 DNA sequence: TGCGCCAGCAGCCAGACGACAGGGGGCGGCGAGCAGTACGTC. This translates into CASSQTTGGGEQYV.

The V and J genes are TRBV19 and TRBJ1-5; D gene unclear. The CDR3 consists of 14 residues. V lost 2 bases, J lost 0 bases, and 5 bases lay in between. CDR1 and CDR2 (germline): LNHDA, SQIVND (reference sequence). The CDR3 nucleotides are TGTGCCAGTAGTATACACGTTAGCAATCAGCCCCAGCATTTT. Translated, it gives CASSIHVSNQPQHF.

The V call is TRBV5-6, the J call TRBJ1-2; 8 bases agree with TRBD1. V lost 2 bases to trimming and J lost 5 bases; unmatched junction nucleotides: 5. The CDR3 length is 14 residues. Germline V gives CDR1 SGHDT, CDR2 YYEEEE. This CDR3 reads CASSFGQGAYGYTF. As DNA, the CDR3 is TGTGCCAGCAGCTTTGGACAGGGAGCGTATGGCTACACCTTC.